The rows below give T cell receptor beta chains drawn from one sample of a study of T cell responses to AZD1222 COVID-19 vaccine. This table comes from immunoSEQ multiplex PCR, and its TCRdb copy is limited to in-frame clones, with some not included. There are 130,000 or so clones in the sample; over 90% occur only once, and about 5% lies in the top ten. The sample consisted of peripheral blood, taken on day 0 of AZD1222 vaccination. The receptors come from an adult in good health. Both conserved end residues are part of each CDR3. Fields, in order: clone size, V gene, D gene, J gene, CDR3 protein, CDR3 DNA. A D gene is named only where the DNA matches it firmly. Clone size is stated in some rows and not others, as once, few, many or a class when expanded.

clone size: -; V gene: TRBV27; D gene: -; J gene: TRBJ2-7; CDR3 protein: CASAGGPSYEQYF; CDR3 DNA: TGTGCCAGCGCTGGGGGGCCCTCCTACGAGCAGTACTTC
clone size: -; V gene: TRBV7-8; D gene: -; J gene: TRBJ2-4; CDR3 protein: CASSSRFGGAPNIQYF; CDR3 DNA: TGTGCCAGCAGCTCCAGGTTTGGAGGGGCCCCAAACATTCAGTACTTC
clone size: -; V gene: TRBV20-1; D gene: TRBD1; J gene: TRBJ1-3; CDR3 protein: CSASSAGGIDSGNTIYF; CDR3 DNA: TGCAGTGCTAGTTCGGCAGGGGGCATCGACTCTGGAAACACCATATATTTT
clone size: -; V gene: TRBV19; D gene: -; J gene: TRBJ1-1; CDR3 protein: CASSILETNTEAFF; CDR3 DNA: TGTGCCAGTAGTATATTGGAGACAAACACTGAAGCTTTCTTT
clone size: once; V gene: TRBV9; D gene: TRBD2; J gene: TRBJ2-7; CDR3 protein: CASSVRAGGEQYF; CDR3 DNA: TGTGCCAGCAGCGTACGAGCGGGGGGCGAGCAGTACTTC
clone size: -; V gene: TRBV7-8; D gene: -; J gene: TRBJ2-1; CDR3 protein: CASSLARLAYDEQFF; CDR3 DNA: TGTGCCAGCAGCTTAGCGCGGTTAGCTTACGATGAGCAGTTCTTC
clone size: -; V gene: TRBV3-1/TRBV3-2; D gene: TRBD2; J gene: TRBJ2-3; CDR3 protein: CASSPRTSGFRGTQYF; CDR3 DNA: TGTGCCAGCAGCCCTCGAACTAGCGGGTTCCGGGGTACGCAGTATTTT
clone size: -; V gene: TRBV5-6; D gene: -; J gene: TRBJ2-5; CDR3 protein: CASSLLASEYQETQYF; CDR3 DNA: TGTGCCAGCAGCTTGTTGGCTTCTGAGTACCAAGAGACCCAGTACTTC
clone size: once; V gene: TRBV30; D gene: -; J gene: TRBJ1-1; CDR3 protein: CAWSSLLSAFF; CDR3 DNA: TGTGCCTGGAGTAGTTTGCTATCGGCTTTCTTT
clone size: -; V gene: TRBV9; D gene: -; J gene: TRBJ1-3; CDR3 protein: CASSVQGNLGNTIYF; CDR3 DNA: TGTGCCAGCAGCGTACAGGGTAATCTCGGAAACACCATATATTTT
clone size: -; V gene: TRBV5-4; D gene: TRBD2; J gene: TRBJ2-7; CDR3 protein: CASSFAGGNEQYF; CDR3 DNA: TGTGCCAGCAGCTTTGCGGGAGGAAACGAGCAGTACTTC
clone size: -; V gene: TRBV28; D gene: -; J gene: TRBJ2-3; CDR3 protein: CASSFSTDTQYF; CDR3 DNA: TGTGCCAGCAGTTTTTCCACAGATACGCAGTATTTT
clone size: -; V gene: TRBV4-2; D gene: -; J gene: TRBJ2-7; CDR3 protein: CASSQGLETYEQYF; CDR3 DNA: TGTGCCAGCAGCCAAGGGTTGGAAACCTACGAGCAGTACTTC
clone size: -; V gene: TRBV9; D gene: TRBD2; J gene: TRBJ2-1; CDR3 protein: CASSAPSGRPYNEQFF; CDR3 DNA: TGTGCCAGCAGCGCCCCTAGCGGGAGGCCCTACAATGAGCAGTTCTTC
clone size: -; V gene: TRBV28; D gene: TRBD1; J gene: TRBJ2-1; CDR3 protein: CASSRRGQAYNEQFF; CDR3 DNA: TGTGCCAGCAGTCGCCGTGGACAGGCGTACAATGAGCAGTTCTTC
clone size: -; V gene: TRBV30; D gene: -; J gene: TRBJ2-7; CDR3 protein: CAWSVGVVKNYEQYF; CDR3 DNA: TGTGCCTGGAGTGTAGGGGTAGTCAAAAACTACGAGCAGTACTTC
clone size: -; V gene: TRBV28; D gene: -; J gene: TRBJ1-5; CDR3 protein: CASSFGAQEDQPQHF; CDR3 DNA: TGTGCCAGCAGTTTCGGGGCACAAGAGGATCAGCCCCAGCATTTT
clone size: -; V gene: TRBV6-2/TRBV6-3; D gene: -; J gene: TRBJ2-1; CDR3 protein: CASSLGGDEQFF; CDR3 DNA: TGTGCCAGCAGCCTAGGCGGCGATGAGCAGTTCTTC
clone size: -; V gene: TRBV6-4; D gene: -; J gene: TRBJ2-3; CDR3 protein: CASSEGSRARADTQYF; CDR3 DNA: TGTGCCAGCAGTGAAGGATCTCGGGCGCGGGCAGATACGCAGTATTTT
clone size: once; V gene: TRBV5-1; D gene: TRBD2; J gene: TRBJ2-5; CDR3 protein: CASSLGVAGGGETQYF; CDR3 DNA: TGCGCCAGCAGCTTGGGTGTAGCGGGGGGCGGTGAGACCCAGTACTTC
clone size: once; V gene: TRBV28; D gene: -; J gene: TRBJ1-1; CDR3 protein: CASSLRGNTEAFF; CDR3 DNA: TGTGCCAGTTCCCTCAGGGGAAACACTGAAGCTTTCTTT
clone size: -; V gene: TRBV7-9; D gene: TRBD2; J gene: TRBJ2-2; CDR3 protein: CASSTWGLAGVSGELFF; CDR3 DNA: TGTGCCAGCAGCACATGGGGACTAGCGGGAGTATCCGGGGAGCTGTTTTTT
clone size: -; V gene: TRBV5-4; D gene: TRBD2; J gene: TRBJ2-5; CDR3 protein: CASSLVRAGGPETQYF; CDR3 DNA: TGTGCCAGCAGCTTGGTGCGAGCGGGAGGGCCGGAGACCCAGTACTTC
clone size: -; V gene: TRBV6-5; D gene: -; J gene: TRBJ2-7; CDR3 protein: CASKRFRTDYEQYF; CDR3 DNA: TGTGCCAGCAAGCGGTTTAGGACGGACTACGAGCAGTACTTC
clone size: -; V gene: TRBV19; D gene: -; J gene: TRBJ2-6; CDR3 protein: CASSLGTGANVLTF; CDR3 DNA: TGTGCCAGTAGTTTGGGTACGGGGGCCAACGTCCTGACTTTC
clone size: -; V gene: TRBV2; D gene: -; J gene: TRBJ1-5; CDR3 protein: CASSVFTGTNQPQHF; CDR3 DNA: TGTGCCAGCAGTGTATTTACAGGTACCAATCAGCCCCAGCATTTT
clone size: -; V gene: TRBV3-1/TRBV3-2; D gene: -; J gene: TRBJ1-4; CDR3 protein: CASSDRATNEKLFF; CDR3 DNA: TGTGCCAGCAGCGATAGGGCAACTAATGAAAAACTGTTTTTT
clone size: -; V gene: TRBV27; D gene: TRBD1; J gene: TRBJ1-2; CDR3 protein: CASSSRGTNYGYTF; CDR3 DNA: TGTGCCAGCAGTTCCAGGGGGACTAACTATGGCTACACCTTC
clone size: -; V gene: TRBV27; D gene: -; J gene: TRBJ2-2; CDR3 protein: CASSSTGLGTGELFF; CDR3 DNA: TGTGCCAGCAGTTCGACGGGACTCGGCACCGGGGAGCTGTTTTTT
clone size: -; V gene: TRBV3-1/TRBV3-2; D gene: -; J gene: TRBJ1-5; CDR3 protein: CASSQGPGGNQPQHF; CDR3 DNA: TGTGCCAGCAGCCAGGGGCCCGGCGGCAATCAGCCCCAGCATTTT
clone size: -; V gene: TRBV18; D gene: TRBD2; J gene: TRBJ2-7; CDR3 protein: CASSGTRGGNEQYF; CDR3 DNA: TGTGCCAGCTCCGGAACTCGGGGGGGCAACGAGCAGTACTTC
clone size: -; V gene: TRBV25-1; D gene: -; J gene: TRBJ1-2; CDR3 protein: CASSKTTDINYGYTF; CDR3 DNA: TGTGCCAGCAGTAAGACGACGGACATTAACTATGGCTACACCTTC
clone size: -; V gene: TRBV19; D gene: -; J gene: TRBJ2-7; CDR3 protein: CASSMGYEQYF; CDR3 DNA: TGTGCCAGTAGCATGGGATACGAGCAGTACTTC
clone size: -; V gene: TRBV7-3; D gene: TRBD2; J gene: TRBJ2-3; CDR3 protein: CASSSLAGRDTQYF; CDR3 DNA: TGTGCCAGCAGCTCGTTAGCGGGGAGAGATACGCAGTATTTT
clone size: -; V gene: TRBV4-2; D gene: -; J gene: TRBJ2-3; CDR3 protein: CASSQEKQTGDTQYF; CDR3 DNA: TGTGCCAGCAGCCAAGAAAAGCAGACCGGGGATACGCAGTATTTT
clone size: -; V gene: TRBV6-2/TRBV6-3; D gene: TRBD2; J gene: TRBJ2-1; CDR3 protein: CASSYPHLAGAIESEQFF; CDR3 DNA: TGTGCCAGCAGTTATCCTCACCTAGCGGGAGCTATTGAGAGTGAGCAGTTCTTC
clone size: -; V gene: TRBV25-1; D gene: -; J gene: TRBJ1-6; CDR3 protein: CASREGNSPLHF; CDR3 DNA: TGTGCCAGCCGCGAAGGAAATTCACCCCTCCACTTT
clone size: -; V gene: TRBV30; D gene: -; J gene: TRBJ2-3; CDR3 protein: CAWSVTGAMEDTQYF; CDR3 DNA: TGTGCCTGGAGTGTGACGGGGGCTATGGAAGATACGCAGTATTTT
clone size: -; V gene: TRBV2; D gene: -; J gene: TRBJ1-5; CDR3 protein: CASTEESNQPQHF; CDR3 DNA: TGTGCCAGCACGGAGGAGAGCAATCAGCCCCAGCATTTT
clone size: -; V gene: TRBV7-3; D gene: -; J gene: TRBJ2-7; CDR3 protein: CASSLTDYYEQYF; CDR3 DNA: TGTGCCAGCAGCTTAACGGACTACTACGAGCAGTACTTC
clone size: -; V gene: TRBV2; D gene: TRBD2; J gene: TRBJ2-5; CDR3 protein: CASSDGSGTSGRARRAETQYF; CDR3 DNA: TGTGCCAGCAGTGACGGGTCCGGGACTAGCGGGAGGGCCAGGCGTGCGGAGACCCAGTACTTC
clone size: -; V gene: TRBV7-9; D gene: TRBD2; J gene: TRBJ2-1; CDR3 protein: CASSLRWEGNNEQFF; CDR3 DNA: TGTGCCAGCAGCCTACGGTGGGAGGGTAACAATGAGCAGTTCTTC
clone size: -; V gene: TRBV9; D gene: -; J gene: TRBJ1-1; CDR3 protein: CASSRQDTEAFF; CDR3 DNA: TGTGCCAGCAGTAGGCAGGACACTGAAGCTTTCTTT
clone size: -; V gene: TRBV7-9; D gene: -; J gene: TRBJ1-1; CDR3 protein: CASSLVGSFTEAFF; CDR3 DNA: TGTGCCAGCAGCTTAGTCGGCAGTTTTACTGAAGCTTTCTTT
clone size: -; V gene: TRBV6-4; D gene: -; J gene: TRBJ2-3; CDR3 protein: CASSEGGGASTDTQYF; CDR3 DNA: TGTGCCAGCAGTGAAGGCGGGGGCGCGAGCACAGATACGCAGTATTTT
clone size: -; V gene: TRBV2; D gene: -; J gene: TRBJ2-7; CDR3 protein: CASSGSGVEQYF; CDR3 DNA: TGTGCCAGCAGTGGATCAGGGGTCGAGCAGTACTTC
clone size: few; V gene: TRBV4-2; D gene: -; J gene: TRBJ2-7; CDR3 protein: CASSQDIRSEQYF; CDR3 DNA: TGTGCCAGCAGCCAAGATATACGGTCCGAGCAGTACTTC
clone size: -; V gene: TRBV12-3/TRBV12-4; D gene: TRBD1; J gene: TRBJ1-1; CDR3 protein: CASSFSGGTEAFF; CDR3 DNA: TGTGCCAGCAGTTTTTCAGGGGGCACTGAAGCTTTCTTT
clone size: -; V gene: TRBV27; D gene: -; J gene: TRBJ2-7; CDR3 protein: CASSLSGGGYEQYF; CDR3 DNA: TGTGCCAGCAGTTTATCGGGGGGCGGATACGAGCAGTACTTC
clone size: -; V gene: TRBV11-2; D gene: -; J gene: TRBJ1-4; CDR3 protein: CASSLDRGVVTNEKLFF; CDR3 DNA: TGTGCCAGCAGCTTAGATCGTGGGGTAGTCACTAATGAAAAACTGTTTTTT
clone size: once; V gene: TRBV6-6; D gene: TRBD2; J gene: TRBJ2-3; CDR3 protein: CASSRGLAGDTDTQYF; CDR3 DNA: TGTGCCAGCAGTCGAGGACTAGCGGGAGACACAGATACGCAGTATTTT
clone size: few; V gene: TRBV5-5; D gene: TRBD1; J gene: TRBJ1-3; CDR3 protein: CASSSGVGDSVSGNTIYF; CDR3 DNA: TGTGCCAGCAGCTCTGGCGTCGGGGACAGTGTCTCTGGAAACACCATATATTTT